This TCR beta chain derives from a study of cytomegalovirus exposure and HLA in healthy donors. Looking at the study overall: Sequencing of 150 million to 200 million T cells in an earlier analysis found under 120 million unique TCR beta sequences.

Notes on this clone: Its specificity is unknown.

The PCR contained 60 Vbeta and 13 Jbeta primers. Method: immunoSEQ multiplex PCR; TCRdb's copy keeps in-frame clones and lacks some. The sample contains some 180,000 clones, around 78% of which appear only once. Germline-derived CDR1 and CDR2 are MDHEN and SYDVKM. The ends lost 5 bases at V and 8 bases at J; junction bases unmatched: 15. The CDR3 contains 15 residues. Notes on the study in general: V segments that were indistinguishable, TRBV6-2 and TRBV6-3 among them, were omitted from analysis.

These donors counted as nominally healthy when sampled, but unrecorded immune exposures were likely. The rearrangement links TRBV28 to TRBJ2-7; 7 bases map to TRBD1. This TCR was sampled from a man in his thirties or forties in good health and CMV-seronegative. Sequencing input: PBMCs. The CDR3 DNA reads TGTGCCAGCAGTGACCAGGGGGAGAGGCACGCCAAGCAGTACTTC. Its protein is CASSDQGERHAKQYF.